This T cell receptor beta chain was observed in a study of OX40 agonist ivuxolimab in advanced cancers. In the study overall: Hepatocellular carcinoma, melanoma, renal cell or head and neck cancer occurred in dose-escalation patients. The mean age was approximately 60 years, ranging from about 23 to 79, with 82.7% of participants male.

Patients who had autoimmune disease history or got systemic immunosuppression were left out. Assay used: immunoSEQ multiplex PCR; TCRdb lists only in-frame clones, some missing. The profile covers roughly 34,000 clones, with approximately 89% appearing a single time and 36% taken by the ten largest. V gave up 2 bases and J gave up 1 base; unmatched junction bases: 7. From germline, CDR1 is SQVTM and CDR2 ANQGSEA. The CDR3 covers 15 residues. Sequenced here: CD4+ or CD8+ T cells sorted from blood, sampled in a trial of the OX40 agonist ivuxolimab. The rearrangement uses TRBV29-1 and TRBJ1-1, with 7 bases fitting TRBD1. The clonotype was recovered from an adult with an advanced solid tumor such as melanoma, head and neck, liver or kidney cancer. CDR3 amino acids: CSVESDRDSNTEAFF. Here the CDR3 DNA reads TGCAGCGTTGAATCCGACAGGGACTCGAACACTGAAGCTTTCTTT.